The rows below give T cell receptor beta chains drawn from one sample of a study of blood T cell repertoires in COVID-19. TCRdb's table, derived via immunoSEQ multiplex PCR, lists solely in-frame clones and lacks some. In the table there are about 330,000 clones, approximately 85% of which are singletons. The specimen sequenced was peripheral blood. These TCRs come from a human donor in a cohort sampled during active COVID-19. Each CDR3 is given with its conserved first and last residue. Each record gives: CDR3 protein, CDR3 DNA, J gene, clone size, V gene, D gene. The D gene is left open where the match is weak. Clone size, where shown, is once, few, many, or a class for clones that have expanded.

CDR3 protein: CATSDFDRGRFVGELFF
CDR3 DNA: TGTGCCACCAGTGATTTTGACAGGGGGCGATTCGTGGGGGAGCTGTTTTTT
J gene: TRBJ2-2
clone size: -
V gene: TRBV24-1
D gene: TRBD1

CDR3 protein: CATSNTGDEQYF
CDR3 DNA: TGTGCCACCAGCAATACAGGGGACGAGCAGTACTTC
J gene: TRBJ2-7
clone size: -
V gene: TRBV24-1
D gene: TRBD1

CDR3 protein: CASSSDTRNEKLFF
CDR3 DNA: TGTGCCAGCAGCTCCGACACAAGGAATGAAAAACTGTTTTTT
J gene: TRBJ1-4
clone size: once
V gene: TRBV5-6
D gene: -

CDR3 protein: CASSISAGNTGELFF
CDR3 DNA: TGTGCCAGTAGTATATCGGCGGGGAACACCGGGGAGCTGTTTTTT
J gene: TRBJ2-2
clone size: -
V gene: TRBV19
D gene: -

CDR3 protein: CASSPQGSLEAFF
CDR3 DNA: TGTGCCAGCAGCCCACAGGGTAGTCTTGAGGCTTTCTTT
J gene: TRBJ1-1
clone size: -
V gene: TRBV6-5
D gene: -

CDR3 protein: CASSLGQPETQYF
CDR3 DNA: TGTGCCAGCAGCTTGGGACAGCCGGAGACCCAGTACTTC
J gene: TRBJ2-5
clone size: -
V gene: TRBV5-5
D gene: -

CDR3 protein: CASSVTGGIFTGELFF
CDR3 DNA: TGTGCCAGCAGCGTAACAGGGGGCATATTCACCGGGGAGCTGTTTTTT
J gene: TRBJ2-2
clone size: -
V gene: TRBV9
D gene: TRBD1

CDR3 protein: CASRGGGSDTGELFF
CDR3 DNA: TGCGCCAGCAGGGGCGGGGGATCTGACACCGGGGAGCTGTTTTTT
J gene: TRBJ2-2
clone size: -
V gene: TRBV5-1
D gene: TRBD2

CDR3 protein: CASSVGPSAGTTNTGELFF
CDR3 DNA: TGTGCCAGCAGCGTAGGTCCCAGCGCCGGGACTACGAACACCGGGGAGCTGTTTTTT
J gene: TRBJ2-2
clone size: once
V gene: TRBV9
D gene: TRBD2

CDR3 protein: CASTSESSYEQYF
CDR3 DNA: TGTGCCAGCACGAGCGAAAGCTCCTACGAGCAGTACTTC
J gene: TRBJ2-7
clone size: -
V gene: TRBV7-9
D gene: -

CDR3 protein: CAISLDITGGTDTQYF
CDR3 DNA: TGTGCCATCAGCCTTGACATCACGGGGGGCACAGATACGCAGTATTTT
J gene: TRBJ2-3
clone size: -
V gene: TRBV10-3
D gene: -

CDR3 protein: CASSRGQGARNEQFF
CDR3 DNA: TGCGCCAGCAGTCGAGGACAGGGGGCGCGAAATGAGCAGTTCTTC
J gene: TRBJ2-1
clone size: -
V gene: TRBV10-1
D gene: TRBD1

CDR3 protein: CASSPTGSNQPQHF
CDR3 DNA: TGTGCCAGCAGTCCTACAGGGAGCAATCAGCCCCAGCATTTT
J gene: TRBJ1-5
clone size: -
V gene: TRBV25-1
D gene: -

CDR3 protein: CASSEGRGPSYEQYF
CDR3 DNA: TGTGCCAGCAGCGAAGGTAGGGGGCCCTCCTACGAGCAGTACTTC
J gene: TRBJ2-7
clone size: -
V gene: TRBV7-2
D gene: TRBD1

CDR3 protein: CASSYSWGGTNEKLFF
CDR3 DNA: TGTGCCAGCAGTTACTCCTGGGGGGGGACTAATGAAAAACTGTTTTTT
J gene: TRBJ1-4
clone size: -
V gene: TRBV6-6
D gene: -

CDR3 protein: CAWSDGGSYEQYF
CDR3 DNA: TGTGCCTGGAGTGATGGCGGCTCCTACGAGCAGTACTTC
J gene: TRBJ2-7
clone size: -
V gene: TRBV30
D gene: -

CDR3 protein: CASSMVMASNQPQHF
CDR3 DNA: TGTGCCAGTAGTATGGTTATGGCTAGCAATCAGCCCCAGCATTTT
J gene: TRBJ1-5
clone size: -
V gene: TRBV19
D gene: -

CDR3 protein: CASSQSSGTGYGYTF
CDR3 DNA: TGTGCCAGCAGCCAAAGTTCCGGGACAGGATATGGCTACACCTTC
J gene: TRBJ1-2
clone size: -
V gene: TRBV14
D gene: TRBD1

CDR3 protein: CASSVGDRVTGELFF
CDR3 DNA: TGTGCCAGCAGCGTGGGCGACAGGGTGACCGGGGAGCTGTTTTTT
J gene: TRBJ2-2
clone size: -
V gene: TRBV9
D gene: TRBD1

CDR3 protein: CASSPTLVGQGSQPQHF
CDR3 DNA: TGTGCCAGCTCCCCTACCCTTGTTGGACAGGGGTCCCAGCCCCAGCATTTT
J gene: TRBJ1-5
clone size: once
V gene: TRBV18
D gene: TRBD1

CDR3 protein: CAWGVGLGPGELFF
CDR3 DNA: TGTGCCTGGGGTGTGGGACTAGGCCCCGGGGAGCTGTTTTTT
J gene: TRBJ2-2
clone size: -
V gene: TRBV30
D gene: TRBD2

CDR3 protein: CASSLESGGKSPLHF
CDR3 DNA: TGTGCCAGCAGCTTGGAATCAGGGGGCAAGTCACCCCTCCACTTT
J gene: TRBJ1-6
clone size: -
V gene: TRBV5-6
D gene: TRBD1

CDR3 protein: CASIKDRGSMTGELFF
CDR3 DNA: TGTGCCAGTATTAAGGACAGGGGAAGTATGACCGGGGAGCTGTTTTTT
J gene: TRBJ2-2
clone size: few
V gene: TRBV19
D gene: TRBD1

CDR3 protein: CASKAGSNEKLFF
CDR3 DNA: TGTGCCAGCAAGGCAGGTTCTAATGAAAAACTGTTTTTT
J gene: TRBJ1-4
clone size: -
V gene: TRBV12-3/TRBV12-4
D gene: -

CDR3 protein: CASSLTSGVGTGELFF
CDR3 DNA: TGCGCCAGCAGCTTGACTAGCGGGGTGGGCACCGGGGAGCTGTTTTTT
J gene: TRBJ2-2
clone size: -
V gene: TRBV5-1
D gene: TRBD2

CDR3 protein: CAWSRGMNTEAFF
CDR3 DNA: TGTGCCTGGAGTAGGGGGATGAACACTGAAGCTTTCTTT
J gene: TRBJ1-1
clone size: -
V gene: TRBV30
D gene: -

CDR3 protein: CASRNRDSAFF
CDR3 DNA: TGTGCCAGCAGAAACAGGGATTCAGCTTTCTTT
J gene: TRBJ1-1
clone size: once
V gene: TRBV12-3/TRBV12-4
D gene: -

CDR3 protein: CASRRTIGSYEQYF
CDR3 DNA: TGTGCCAGCAGAAGGACAATAGGCTCCTACGAGCAGTACTTC
J gene: TRBJ2-7
clone size: once
V gene: TRBV6-5
D gene: -